A selection of T cell receptor beta chains follows, all from one sample in a study of shared clonotypes between healthy human individuals. Only in-frame clones appear in the TCRdb table, and some are missing; sequencing was by immunoSEQ multiplex PCR. In the table there are about 700,000 clones, 74% of which are singletons. Sequenced sample: memory CD4+ T cells sorted from blood. These receptors came from a woman under 40 in good health. The CDR3 runs from the conserved cysteine through the conserved F or W. The D gene is left open where the match is weak. The size of a clone is reported for some rows only, either as once, few or many, or as a class for expanded clones.

d_call j_call v_call clone_size cdr3_nt cdr3_aa
TRBD2 TRBJ2-3 TRBV19 NA TGTGCCAGTAGTAAAGGGACTAGCGGTTCTAACACAGATACGCAGTATTTT CASSKGTSGSNTDTQYF
NA TRBJ2-7 TRBV9 NA TGTGCCAGCAGCGCCTCAACGACCTCGCGGAGAAGCTCCTACGAGCAGTACTTC CASSASTTSRRSSYEQYF
NA TRBJ2-1 TRBV5-1 NA TGCGCCAGCAGTGAAGACAATGAGCAGTTCTTC CASSEDNEQFF
NA TRBJ2-1 TRBV2 once TGTGCCAGCAGTGACCGGGAGTTGTACAATGAGCAGTTCTTC CASSDRELYNEQFF
NA TRBJ2-5 TRBV6-5 once TGTGCCAGCAGAAATGATGGGTTGGAGACCCAGTACTTC CASRNDGLETQYF
TRBD1 TRBJ1-5 TRBV28 few TGTGCCAGCAGTTACCCGGGACAGGGTAGCAATCAGCCCCAGCATTTT CASSYPGQGSNQPQHF
NA TRBJ2-2 TRBV2 few TGTGCCAGCAGGAAGGCAGAAGCCGGGGAGCTGTTTTTT CASRKAEAGELFF
NA TRBJ1-4 TRBV7-3 NA TGTGCCAGCAGCTACAAGACTCCAGGCGCAACTAATGAAAAACTGTTTTTT CASSYKTPGATNEKLFF
NA TRBJ1-1 TRBV5-1 NA TGCGCCAGCAGCTTGGGCGACCGGAACACTGAAGCTTTCTTT CASSLGDRNTEAFF
TRBD1 TRBJ1-1 TRBV4-1 NA TGCGCCAGCAGCCAACCGACCCGGGACAGGGAATCCACTGAAGCTTTCTTT CASSQPTRDRESTEAFF
TRBD1 TRBJ1-6 TRBV5-4 NA TGTGCCAGCAGCAAACAGGGGAAGGGCTATAATTCACCCCTCCACTTT CASSKQGKGYNSPLHF
NA TRBJ2-2 TRBV10-1 once TGCGCCAGCAGTGGCCGGGACGGATACACCGGGGAGCTGTTTTTT CASSGRDGYTGELFF
NA TRBJ2-3 TRBV27 NA TGTGCCAGCAGTTTATTGGGAAGAGGAGCCACAGATACGCAGTATTTT CASSLLGRGATDTQYF
TRBD2 TRBJ2-7 TRBV28 NA TGTGCCAGCAGCTCTGGGAGTCGTAGCGGGAGTGACGAGCAGTACTTC CASSSGSRSGSDEQYF
NA TRBJ1-1 TRBV2 NA TGTGCCAGCCTTTCCAGGGTGTGGACTGAAGCTTTCTTT CASLSRVWTEAFF
NA TRBJ2-5 TRBV5-8 NA TGTGCCAGCAGCCCCAGGGCGGGGGCCCAAGAGACCCAGTACTTC CASSPRAGAQETQYF
TRBD2 TRBJ2-7 TRBV9 NA TGTGCCAGCAGCCCCCGGGGGGGGAGATGGAGAGAGCAGTACTTC CASSPRGGRWREQYF
TRBD2 TRBJ2-7 TRBV7-8 NA TGTGCCAGCAGCCCTGAGCGGGGGGAAACCTACGAGCAGTACTTC CASSPERGETYEQYF
NA TRBJ2-1 TRBV7-6 NA TGTGCCAGCAGCTCCCGAACACGATCTTCCTACAATGAGCAGTTCTTC CASSSRTRSSYNEQFF
TRBD1 TRBJ1-4 TRBV5-1 NA TGCGCCAGCAGCAGAGGGGACAGGGATGGGGGACTGCTGTTTTTT CASSRGDRDGGLLFF
NA TRBJ2-5 TRBV29-1 NA TGCAGCGTTCTCATTCAAGAGACCCAGTACTTC CSVLIQETQYF
NA TRBJ2-5 TRBV5-1 NA TGCGCCAGCACCGTCTTCGAGGGTCCGGAGACCCAGTACTTC CASTVFEGPETQYF
NA TRBJ1-2 TRBV5-5 NA TGTGCCAGCAGCTTGATCGGGCCCGATAACTATGGCTACACCTTC CASSLIGPDNYGYTF
TRBD2 TRBJ2-1 TRBV11-2 NA TGTGCCAGCACCGATCGGGGGGGTACCTACAATGAGCAGTTCTTC CASTDRGGTYNEQFF
NA TRBJ1-1 TRBV28 NA TGTGCCAGCGAAAGACGGATGAACACTGAAGCTTTCTTT CASERRMNTEAFF
TRBD2 TRBJ2-7 TRBV7-8 NA TGTGCCAGCAGCTTCGGACTAGAAGCCTACGAGCAGTACTTC CASSFGLEAYEQYF
NA TRBJ2-1 TRBV27 NA TGTGCCAGCACCTCCTCTAATGAGCAGTTCTTC CASTSSNEQFF
TRBD2 TRBJ2-7 TRBV14 once TGTGCCAGCAGCAACGACGCGGGGGTTCAGGAGCAGTACTTC CASSNDAGVQEQYF
TRBD1 TRBJ1-2 TRBV2 NA TGTGCCAGCAGTGGGACAGGGGGTGGATATGGCTACACCTTC CASSGTGGGYGYTF
NA TRBJ2-2 TRBV27 NA TGTGCCAGCACCCCCGCGGCGCGATATCACACCGGGGAGCTGTTTTTT CASTPAARYHTGELFF
TRBD1 TRBJ2-2 TRBV5-1 NA TGCGCCAGCAGCCACGGACAGGCGAACACCGGGGAGCTGTTTTTT CASSHGQANTGELFF
NA TRBJ1-1 TRBV6-5 NA TGTGCCAGCAGTCACCCGGGGGACACTGAAGCTTTCTTT CASSHPGDTEAFF
NA TRBJ1-5 TRBV19 NA TGTGCCAGTAGTAAAAGCGGCGGAGATCAGCCCCAGCATTTT CASSKSGGDQPQHF
NA TRBJ1-4 TRBV5-5 NA TGTGCCAGCACCCGGGGTTTGGGAGAAAAACTGTTTTTT CASTRGLGEKLFF
NA TRBJ2-7 TRBV28 many TGTGCCAGCAGGAATAGGGTCGAGCAGTACTTC CASRNRVEQYF
NA TRBJ1-1 TRBV28 NA TGTGCCAGCAGTCCGACGGATGGAGGGACTGAAGCTTTCTTT CASSPTDGGTEAFF
TRBD1 TRBJ1-5 TRBV29-1 NA TGCAGCGTCTGGACAGGTGGCAATCAGCCCCAGCATTTT CSVWTGGNQPQHF
TRBD1 TRBJ2-7 TRBV5-6 once TGTGCCAGCAGCTTGGTAGCAGGGGGAAACTACGAGCAGTACTTC CASSLVAGGNYEQYF
NA TRBJ2-5 TRBV2 NA TGTGCCAGCAGGCTGGACAGCCAAGAGACCCAGTACTTC CASRLDSQETQYF
TRBD1 TRBJ2-7 TRBV2 few TGTGCCAGCAGTATACCGGGACAGGGTCACGAGCAGTACTTC CASSIPGQGHEQYF
NA TRBJ1-5 TRBV19 NA TGTGCCAGTAGTAAGGAGTCTCGGCAGGACCTCCAGCCCCAGCATTTT CASSKESRQDLQPQHF
TRBD2 TRBJ2-3 TRBV7-9 NA TGTGCCAGCAGCTTCAGCGGGAGTGCAGATACGCAGTATTTT CASSFSGSADTQYF
NA TRBJ2-7 TRBV2 NA TGTGCCAGCAGTGAAACCTCCGGGTCTGGCGAGCAGTACTTC CASSETSGSGEQYF
TRBD1 TRBJ2-3 TRBV19 many TGTGCCAGTAGTCTACGGGACAGGGTGAATACGCAGTATTTT CASSLRDRVNTQYF
TRBD1 TRBJ1-5 TRBV28 NA TGTGCCAGCAGTAACTATACAGGGGGCGTTCAGCCCCAGCATTTT CASSNYTGGVQPQHF
NA TRBJ1-3 TRBV15 few TGTGCCACCAGCAGAGGTTCCCAGGGAAGCTCTGGAAACACCATATATTTT CATSRGSQGSSGNTIYF
TRBD1 TRBJ2-1 TRBV5-1 NA TGCGCCAGCAGCGGAGTACTAGACAGGGGGCACAATGAGCAGTTCTTC CASSGVLDRGHNEQFF
TRBD1 TRBJ2-7 TRBV2 NA TGTGCCAGCAGTGGGACAGGGGGCATCACCGACGAGCAGTACTTC CASSGTGGITDEQYF
NA TRBJ2-5 TRBV2 NA TGTGCCAGCAGTGTCATGGCCAGGGAAGAGACCCAGTACTTC CASSVMAREETQYF
NA TRBJ1-4 TRBV7-6 NA TGTGCCAGCAGCTTAGAGGGGTGGGGTGAAAAACTGTTTTTT CASSLEGWGEKLFF
NA TRBJ2-1 TRBV7-8 NA TGTGCCAGCAGCTTAGATCGGCTCAGCTCCTACAATGAGCAGTTCTTC CASSLDRLSSYNEQFF
NA TRBJ2-5 TRBV11-2 NA TGTGCCAGCAGCCGCAACAGGGAAGTGACCCAGTACTTC CASSRNREVTQYF
TRBD2 TRBJ2-3 TRBV5-1 NA TGCGCCAGCAGCTTGGTGGCGGGAGTTTCAGATACGCAGTATTTT CASSLVAGVSDTQYF
NA TRBJ2-2 TRBV28 NA TGTGCCAGCAGGCTTACTAGGGCGATCGCCGGGGAGCTGTTTTTT CASRLTRAIAGELFF